This T cell receptor beta chain was observed in a study of T-cell reconstitution after alpha-beta-depleted transplantation in children (dated by TCRdb to the mid-2010s). With respect to the entire study: Using TCR repertoire profiling, the study quantitatively followed how T-cell immune reconstitution unfolded in children after TCRalphabeta/CD19-depleted allogeneic hematopoietic cell transplantation.

The CDR3 has 13 amino acids, counting the end cysteine and phenylalanine. Only the CDR3 DNA stays, 39 bases, in frame from base 1. V loses 3 bases at its end and J loses 4 bases; junction bases beyond the gene matches: 2. The germline V gene provides CDR1 SGHRS and CDR2 YFSETQ. Taken with the paper, the label for treatment or condition translates to: allogeneic hematopoietic cell transplantation with graft depleted of TCRalphabeta T cells and CD19 B cells. Transplant recipients were children who received TCRalphabeta/CD19-depleted allogeneic hematopoietic cell grafts. In its sample, this clonotype was seen many times. This receptor's antigen is unknown. Base qualities are missing; no much larger clone stands one base away. What the authors observed across the whole study: Over the following months the frequencies of hyperexpanded clones went down, and after one year T-cell counts and TCRbeta diversity were mostly credited to newly produced T cells. In some patients, the high TCRbeta diversity seen at day 60 was put down to recipient T cells and intrathymic progenitors that had survived conditioning. About two months after transplant, the apparently early recovery of alphabetaT-cell counts reportedly depended on just several hundred clones that had expanded rapidly and came from non-depleted graft cells.

The library relied on PCR. The sequencer listed for this sample is Illumina HiSeq 2500. To normalize quantification of the TCRbeta repertoire, the TCR libraries were built with molecular barcoding that relied on unique molecular identifiers. Starting from the raw public reads, TCRdb applied fastp trimming at Q25, assembled clones with MiXCR and retained in-frame beta chains. Here each entry gathers all rows of one CDR3 protein and keeps the most common genes and DNA. The sample yields 700,000 or so distinct CDR3 sequences; under 15% were counted once. The ten largest clones add up to 0.79% of the sample.

This TCR derives from a girl aged 2 to 9 with congenital amegakaryocytic thrombocytopenia, due to receive a stem cell transplant. The sequencing here drew on PBMCs, taken before TCRalphabeta/CD19-depleted stem cell transplant. The chain couples TRBV5-1 to TRBJ2-5; 8 central nucleotides agree with TRBD2. CDR3 sequence: CASSWGLGETQYF. The DNA sequence follows: TGCGCCAGCAGCTGGGGACTAGGAGAGACCCAGTACTTC. The CDR3 plus the reference TRBV5-1 and TRBJ2-5 genes for the other parts give the full variable domain: KAGVTQTPRYLIKTRGQQVTLSCSPISGHRSVSWYQQTPGQGLQFLFEYFSETQRNKGNFPGRFSGRQFSNSRSEMNVSTLELGDSALYLCASSWGLGETQYFGPGTRLLVL.